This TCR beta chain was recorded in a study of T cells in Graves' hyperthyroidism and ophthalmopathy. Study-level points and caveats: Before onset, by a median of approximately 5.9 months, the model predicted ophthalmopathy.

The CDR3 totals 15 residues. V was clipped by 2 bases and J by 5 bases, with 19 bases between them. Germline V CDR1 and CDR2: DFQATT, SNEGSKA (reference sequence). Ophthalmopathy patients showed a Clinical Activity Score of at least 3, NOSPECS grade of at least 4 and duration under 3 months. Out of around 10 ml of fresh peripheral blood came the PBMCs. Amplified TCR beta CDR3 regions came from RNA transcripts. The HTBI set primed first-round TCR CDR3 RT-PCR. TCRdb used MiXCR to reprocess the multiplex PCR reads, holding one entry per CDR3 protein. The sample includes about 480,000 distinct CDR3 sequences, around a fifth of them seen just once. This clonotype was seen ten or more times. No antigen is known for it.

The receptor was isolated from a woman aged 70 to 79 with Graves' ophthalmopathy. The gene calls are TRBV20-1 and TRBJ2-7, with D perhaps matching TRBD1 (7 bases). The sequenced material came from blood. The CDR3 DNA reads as TGCAGTGCTAGATCAGGAGGGGGCTTAGTCCACGAGCAGTACTTC. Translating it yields CSARSGGGLVHEQYF.